This record covers a single TCR beta chain. This entry comes from a study of blood T cell repertoires in COVID-19. Study-wide context: The United States, Italy and Spain supplied acute and convalescent COVID-19 samples.

In the authors' workflow: Amplification of reference gene primers was used by the study to estimate nucleated cell counts. Libraries were prepared by immunoSEQ multiplex PCR; TCRdb keeps only in-frame clonotypes and omits some of them. V and J calls and clone size are those listed in that table; D and trimming were worked out from the DNA. Of 120,000 to 150,000 clones in the sample, more than 70% were seen once. The length of the CDR3 is 16 residues. Unmatched junction bases numbered 5, after V lost 0 bases and J lost 2 bases. CDR1 and CDR2 (germline): SEHNR, FQNEAQ (reference sequence). The chain recombines TRBV7-9 with TRBJ2-7; TRBD1 agrees at 9 bases. The sequenced material came from peripheral blood. The TCR sequence derives from a human donor in a cohort sampled during active COVID-19. CDR3 loop: CASSLAGQGNTYEQYF. The DNA of the CDR3 is TGTGCCAGCAGCTTAGCGGGACAGGGCAACACCTACGAGCAGTACTTC.